The clone carrying this TCR beta chain was seen ten or more times. Using its own MiXCR run on the 5' RACE reads, TCRdb lists one record per CDR3 protein. This table holds some 320,000 distinct CDR3 sequences, 12% found once. The data were taken from a study of identical twins. Deletions cut 10 bases from V and 6 bases from J, with 16 bases between. The CDR3 spans 13 residues. The sample was also reused in another study, on yellow fever vaccine responses in identical twins.

V and J are TRBV12-3 or TRBV12-4 and TRBJ1-5; D gene unclear. The sequenced sample consisted of CD8+ T cells sorted from blood. The sequence derives from a young woman in good health. The CDR3 sequence is CATAAGFSQPQHF. CDR3 nucleotide sequence: TGTGCCACTGCGGCGGGGTTTAGTCAGCCCCAGCATTTT.